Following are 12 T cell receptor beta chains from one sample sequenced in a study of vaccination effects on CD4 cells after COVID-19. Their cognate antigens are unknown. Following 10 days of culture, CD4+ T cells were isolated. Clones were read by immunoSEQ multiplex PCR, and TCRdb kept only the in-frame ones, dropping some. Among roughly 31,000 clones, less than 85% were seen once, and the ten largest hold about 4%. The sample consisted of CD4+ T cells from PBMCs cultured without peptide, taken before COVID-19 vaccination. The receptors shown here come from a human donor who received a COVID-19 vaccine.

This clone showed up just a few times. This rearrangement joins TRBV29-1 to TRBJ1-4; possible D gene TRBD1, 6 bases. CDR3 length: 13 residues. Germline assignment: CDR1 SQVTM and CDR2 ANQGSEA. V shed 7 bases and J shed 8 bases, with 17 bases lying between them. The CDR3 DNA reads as TGCAGCGCCCTAGGGGGGGCTAGGGAAAAACTGTTTTTT. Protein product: CSALGGAREKLFF.

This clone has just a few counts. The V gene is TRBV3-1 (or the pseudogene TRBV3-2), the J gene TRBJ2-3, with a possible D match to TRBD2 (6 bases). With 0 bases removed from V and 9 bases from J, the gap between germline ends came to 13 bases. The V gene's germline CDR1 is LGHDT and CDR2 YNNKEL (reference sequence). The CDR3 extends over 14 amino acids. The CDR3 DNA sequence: TGTGCCAGCAGCCAAGATCTGGGGACTCCGACGCAGTATTTT. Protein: CASSQDLGTPTQYF.

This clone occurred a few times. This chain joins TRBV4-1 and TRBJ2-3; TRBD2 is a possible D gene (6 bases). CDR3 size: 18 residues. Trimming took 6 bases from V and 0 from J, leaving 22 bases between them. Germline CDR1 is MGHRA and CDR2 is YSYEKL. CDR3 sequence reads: CASSRLARLSSSTDTQYF. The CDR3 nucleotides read TGCGCCAGCAGTAGGCTAGCGCGACTCTCATCTAGCACAGATACGCAGTATTTT.

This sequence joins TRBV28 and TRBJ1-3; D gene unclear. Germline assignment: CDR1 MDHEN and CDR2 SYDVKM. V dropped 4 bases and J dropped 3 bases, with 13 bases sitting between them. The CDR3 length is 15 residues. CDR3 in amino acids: CASSSMLGGGNTIYF. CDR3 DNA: TGTGCCAGCAGTTCCATGCTCGGCGGTGGAAACACCATATATTTT. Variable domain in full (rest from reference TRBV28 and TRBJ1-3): DVKVTQSSRYLVKRTGEKVFLECVQDMDHENMFWYRQDPGLGLRLIYFSYDVKMKEKGDIPEGYSVSREKKERFSLILESASTNQTSMYLCASSSMLGGGNTIYFGEGSWLTVV.

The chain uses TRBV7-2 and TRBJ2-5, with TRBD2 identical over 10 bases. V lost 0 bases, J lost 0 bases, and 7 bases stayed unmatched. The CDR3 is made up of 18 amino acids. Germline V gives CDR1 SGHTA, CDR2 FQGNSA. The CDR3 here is CASSLALSGGPNQETQYF. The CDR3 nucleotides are TGTGCCAGCAGCTTAGCGCTTAGCGGGGGGCCAAACCAAGAGACCCAGTACTTC.

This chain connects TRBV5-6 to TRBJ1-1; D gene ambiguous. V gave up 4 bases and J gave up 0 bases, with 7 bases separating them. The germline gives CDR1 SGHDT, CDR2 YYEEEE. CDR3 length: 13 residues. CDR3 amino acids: CASSADVNTEAFF. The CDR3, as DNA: TGTGCCAGCAGCGCAGACGTGAACACTGAAGCTTTCTTT.

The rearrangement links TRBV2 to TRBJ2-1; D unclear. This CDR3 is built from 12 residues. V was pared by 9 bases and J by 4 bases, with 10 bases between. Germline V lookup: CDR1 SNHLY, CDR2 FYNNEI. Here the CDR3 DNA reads TGTGCCAGTAGGACGGATTACAATGAGCAGTTCTTC. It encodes CASRTDYNEQFF.

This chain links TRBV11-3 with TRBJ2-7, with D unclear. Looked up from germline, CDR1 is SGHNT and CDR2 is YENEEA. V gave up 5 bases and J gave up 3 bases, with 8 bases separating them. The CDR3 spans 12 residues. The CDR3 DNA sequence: TGTGCCAGCAGCGAAGGGAACTACGAGCAGTACTTC. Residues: CASSEGNYEQYF. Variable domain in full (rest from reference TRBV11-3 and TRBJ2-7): EAGVVQSPRYKIIEKKQPVAFWCNPISGHNTLYWYLQNLGQGPELLIRYENEEAVDDSQLPKDRFSAERLKGVDSTLKIQPAELGDSAVYLCASSEGNYEQYFGPGTRLTVT.

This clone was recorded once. This CDR3 reads CASSYPSHTEAFF. CDR3 in DNA: TGTGCCAGCAGTTACCCCAGCCACACTGAAGCTTTCTTT. This sequence joins TRBV6-5 and TRBJ1-1, with no clear D. The CDR3 totals 13 residues. The germline V and J ends were trimmed by 2 bases and 3 bases, with 7 bases remaining between them. Germline V gene sequence: CDR1 MNHEY, CDR2 SVGAGI.

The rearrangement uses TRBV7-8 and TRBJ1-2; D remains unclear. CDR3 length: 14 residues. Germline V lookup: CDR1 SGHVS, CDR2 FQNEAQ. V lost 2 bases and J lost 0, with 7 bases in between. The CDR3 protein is CASSLTFANYGYTF. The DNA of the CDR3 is TGTGCCAGCAGCTTAACTTTCGCTAACTATGGCTACACCTTC.

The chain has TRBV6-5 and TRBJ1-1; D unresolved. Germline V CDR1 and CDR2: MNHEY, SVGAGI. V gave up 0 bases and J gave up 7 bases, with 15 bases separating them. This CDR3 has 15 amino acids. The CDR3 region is CASSYSGVGSLEAFF. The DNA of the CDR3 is TGTGCCAGCAGTTACTCCGGGGTAGGGTCGCTTGAAGCTTTCTTT.

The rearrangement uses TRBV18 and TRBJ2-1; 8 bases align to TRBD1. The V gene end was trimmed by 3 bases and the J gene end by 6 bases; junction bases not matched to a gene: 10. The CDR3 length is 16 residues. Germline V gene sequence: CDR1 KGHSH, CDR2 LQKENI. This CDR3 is CASSPIRQGPLNEQFF. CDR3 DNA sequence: TGTGCCAGCTCACCTATCCGACAGGGGCCCCTCAATGAGCAGTTCTTC.